This entry concerns a single TCR beta chain. This sample was included in a study of blood T cell repertoires in COVID-19. Original processing notes: Counts of nucleated cells, estimated from reference gene primer amplification, were obtained. The data were produced by immunoSEQ multiplex PCR, yet TCRdb's version contains in-frame clones alone and is incomplete. V and J calls and clone size are those listed in that table; D and trimming were worked out from the DNA. The sample lists 250,000 to 350,000 clones; 70% to 85% were seen once. This receptor was obtained from a human donor with COVID-19, enrolled during active disease. The donor label of this sample is uncertain. The sequenced material came from peripheral blood.

The CDR3 sequence: CASKKGRGMTDTQYF. CDR3 nucleotides: TGTGCCAGCAAAAAAGGGAGGGGCATGACAGATACGCAGTATTTT. V is TRBV28 and J is TRBJ2-3; 7 bases are a match to TRBD2. This CDR3 contains 15 residues. V lost 7 bases to trimming and J lost 3 bases; unmatched junction nucleotides: 10. Germline values: CDR1 MDHEN, CDR2 SYDVKM.